This is a list of T cell receptor beta chains from one sample in a study of blood T cell repertoires in COVID-19. Data came from immunoSEQ multiplex PCR; TCRdb stores just in-frame clones and leaves some out. The sample has under 200,000 clones; almost 85% are singletons. Sequencing was performed on PBMCs or T cells enriched from blood (not recorded which). These receptors all stem from a man aged 50 to 60 who had recovered from COVID-19. CDR3s include the opening cysteine and the closing phenylalanine or tryptophan. D genes are given only for firm matches. Clone sizes are given selectively: once, few, many, or a class where the clone is expanded.

TRBJ2-7 - - TRBV4-1 TGCGCCAGCAGCCTCGAGACTAGAACGGGCTACGAGCAGTACTTC CASSLETRTGYEQYF
TRBJ2-1 TRBD2 - TRBV6-5 TGTGCCAGCAGTTCTAGCGGGGGGAATGAGCAGTTCTTC CASSSSGGNEQFF
TRBJ1-2 - many TRBV10-3 TGTGCCATCAGTGGTCAGGTTCTTGTGAGCTATGGCTACACCTTC CAISGQVLVSYGYTF
TRBJ2-7 TRBD1 - TRBV7-2 TGTGCCAGCAGTTCAAGACAGGGGGCATTCTACGAGCAGTACTTC CASSSRQGAFYEQYF
TRBJ1-1 TRBD1 - TRBV6-5 TGTGCCAGCAGTTACGGCAGGGGGCCCACTGAAGCTTTCTTT CASSYGRGPTEAFF
TRBJ2-1 - few TRBV11-1 TGTGCCAGCAGCCCTAGGCAGGGTCCCCCTTGGGATGAGCAGTTCTTC CASSPRQGPPWDEQFF
TRBJ2-7 - once TRBV6-5 TGTGCCAGCAGTTATCCAGGGACCTACGAGCAGTACTTC CASSYPGTYEQYF
TRBJ2-1 TRBD1 - TRBV7-6 TGTGCCAGCAGCTCCGGGACAGGGAGTGGCAATGAGCAGTTCTTC CASSSGTGSGNEQFF
TRBJ2-7 - - TRBV10-2 TGCGCCAGCGATACAGGAGGGGAGCAGTACTTC CASDTGGEQYF
TRBJ2-1 - - TRBV3-1/TRBV3-2 TGTGCCAGCAGCCAGGACGCGCGGAGGCTCTCCGGGCAGTTCTTC CASSQDARRLSGQFF
TRBJ1-1 TRBD1 - TRBV19 TGTGCCAGTTCCGAGATGGCGGGACAGGTGCCCAACACTGAAGCTTTCTTT CASSEMAGQVPNTEAFF
TRBJ2-2 - - TRBV11-3 TGTGCCAGCAGCTTAGCATTGGGGGCCGGGGCCGGGGAGCTGTTTTTT CASSLALGAGAGELFF
TRBJ2-3 TRBD2 few TRBV9 TGTGCCAGCAGCGTAGAACCTAGCGGGGGAACCACAGATACGCAGTATTTT CASSVEPSGGTTDTQYF
TRBJ2-5 - - TRBV5-4 TGTGCCAGCAGCTTGCTTAACTCCGGGGAGACCCAGTACTTC CASSLLNSGETQYF
TRBJ2-7 - - TRBV27 TGTGCCAGCAGTTTGGCCAGGGCGAAATACGAGCAGTACTTC CASSLARAKYEQYF
TRBJ1-4 TRBD1 - TRBV24-1 TGTGCCACCAGTGACTCCAGACAGGGGACTAATGAAAAACTGTTTTTT CATSDSRQGTNEKLFF
TRBJ1-5 - - TRBV28 TGTGCCTCCCGGGGGGGGGTCAATCAGCCCCAGCATTTT CASRGGVNQPQHF
TRBJ1-2 - - TRBV28 TGTGCCAGCTTAACAGGGAATTATGGCTACACCTTC CASLTGNYGYTF
TRBJ2-7 TRBD1 - TRBV28 TGTGCCTGGGGCCGGGACAGGGACGCAGTGCAGTACTTC CAWGRDRDAVQYF
TRBJ2-7 - many TRBV19 TGTGCCAGTAGTATAGGGGACTCAAAACCCTCCTACGAGCAGTACTTC CASSIGDSKPSYEQYF
TRBJ2-2 - once TRBV9 TGTGCCAGCACCAAGACAGGCGTGGCCGGGGAGCTGTTTTTT CASTKTGVAGELFF
TRBJ2-1 - few TRBV2 TGTGCCAGCAGTCCGGGACTTCGGGTAGAGCAGTTCTTC CASSPGLRVEQFF
TRBJ2-5 - - TRBV5-4 TGTGCCAGCAGCTTAAGCCCCCAAGAGACCCAGTACTTC CASSLSPQETQYF
TRBJ2-5 - - TRBV7-7 TGTGCTAGCAGCTCTAGTGAGGTACGGGGCCAAGAGACCCAGTACTTC CASSSSEVRGQETQYF
TRBJ1-6 - - TRBV13 TGTGCCAGCAGCCGCGGAAATTCACCCCTCCACTTT CASSRGNSPLHF
TRBJ1-3 - - TRBV19 TGTGCCAGTAGTCTCCGGACAAGTTTGAGCTCTGGAAACACCATATATTTT CASSLRTSLSSGNTIYF
TRBJ2-4 TRBD2 - TRBV5-4 TGTGCCAGCAGCCTGGCCGACGAGCGGGAGCGAAACATTCAGTACTTC CASSLADERERNIQYF
TRBJ2-3 - - TRBV19 TGTGCCAGTAGTATAGGTAGGAGGCGAAGCACAGATACGCAGTATTTT CASSIGRRRSTDTQYF
TRBJ1-5 TRBD1 - TRBV30 TGTGCCTGGAGTTCCGGGACAGGGGTAAGAGGAAGTGTTCCGGGCTATAATCAGCCCCAGCATTTT CAWSSGTGVRGSVPGYNQPQHF
TRBJ2-4 TRBD2 - TRBV2 TGTGCCAGCAGGCAATCCGGGACTAGCGGGAGATTGGCCAAAAACATTCAGTACTTC CASRQSGTSGRLAKNIQYF
TRBJ1-4 - - TRBV2 TGTGCCAGCAGATCCGAGGCAACTAATGAAAAACTGTTTTTT CASRSEATNEKLFF
TRBJ1-2 - - TRBV5-1 TGCGCCAGCAGCCCAGGGGACGGAGATGGCTACACCTTC CASSPGDGDGYTF
TRBJ1-6 - - TRBV28 TGTGCCAGCAGTGCGGGACTGCTAACCTATAATTCACCCCTCCACTTT CASSAGLLTYNSPLHF
TRBJ2-7 - hyperexpanded TRBV3-1/TRBV3-2 TGTGCCAGCAGCCAAAGAGGCTACGAGCAGTACTTC CASSQRGYEQYF
TRBJ1-5 TRBD1 - TRBV30 TGTGCCTGGTCCTCAGGGGGCCTCCAGCATTTT CAWSSGGLQHF
TRBJ1-5 - - TRBV7-2 TGTGCCAGCAGCTTAATAGGAGGTGGCAATCAGCCCCAGCATTTT CASSLIGGGNQPQHF
TRBJ1-2 - - TRBV11-2 TGTGCCAGCAGCTTAGGGGACTACTACACCTTC CASSLGDYYTF
TRBJ2-2 TRBD1 - TRBV11-2 TGTGCCAGCAGCATACCTAGGACAGGGCCCACCGGGGAGCTGTTTTTT CASSIPRTGPTGELFF
TRBJ1-6 - once TRBV19 TGTGCCAGTAGTATGGCGGGGAGCGGTTCACCCCTCCACTTT CASSMAGSGSPLHF
TRBJ1-3 TRBD1 - TRBV25-1 TGTGCCAGCAGTGACACAGGGGGATCAAACACCATATATTTT CASSDTGGSNTIYF
TRBJ2-1 TRBD2 - TRBV7-2 TGTGCCAGCAGCTCCCTAGCGGGCGGGGGCCACAATGAGCAGTTCTTC CASSSLAGGGHNEQFF
TRBJ2-2 - - TRBV5-1 TGCGCCAGCAGCCCGTGGCGGGCGAACACCGGGGAGCTGTTTTTT CASSPWRANTGELFF
TRBJ1-1 - - TRBV7-9 TGTGCCAGCAGCTTAATCCCCCCGGAGGGAGCTTTCTTT CASSLIPPEGAFF
TRBJ2-1 TRBD1 - TRBV28 TGTGCCAGCAGTTTGACACAGGGGTACAATGAGCAGTTCTTC CASSLTQGYNEQFF